A selection of T cell receptor beta chains follows, all from one sample in a study of blood T cell repertoires in COVID-19. Profiled with immunoSEQ multiplex PCR; TCRdb holds only in-frame clones, not every one. Here the sample spans roughly 250,000 clones, just under 85% being singletons. Sequencing used peripheral blood. These receptors all stem from a woman aged 55 to 70 with active or convalescent COVID-19. CDR3s include the opening cysteine and the closing phenylalanine or tryptophan. The order of the fields is V gene, D gene, CDR3 protein. The D gene is left open where the match is weak.

>TRBV7-6|.
CASSLSRANTGELFF
>TRBV7-7|TRBD2
CASSDTSGASYNEQFF
>TRBV15|TRBD1
CATSRDTGQGDKELFF
>TRBV3-1/TRBV3-2|.
CASSQLFSYEQYF
>TRBV19|TRBD1
CASRDRGYSGTDTQYF
>TRBV25-1|.
CASSEFGPLANYGYTF
>TRBV5-5|TRBD2
CASSWGLAGFNEQFF
>TRBV3-1/TRBV3-2|TRBD1
CASSRDRSSNQPQHF
>TRBV19|.
CASSQFPSYEQYF
>TRBV21-1|.
CASSKALDRRAESNQPQHF
>TRBV2|.
CASSLSNQPQHF
>TRBV5-1|.
CASSFEGAEAFF
>TRBV14|.
CASSQGAGALGKLFF
>TRBV30|TRBD2
CAWSVAAGDSSEQFF
>TRBV4-2|TRBD2
CASSHSSGGSYNEQFF
>TRBV6-2/TRBV6-3|.
CASSSANTDTQYF
>TRBV21-1|.
CASTRGTSGRVGEQFF
>TRBV19|TRBD2
CASSPGLGNEQFF
>TRBV10-3|TRBD1
CAIRGQAPGYTF
>TRBV6-1|.
CASSEDRPLNYGYTF
>TRBV19|.
CASSVFRDQGGYTF
>TRBV4-2|TRBD1
CASSDSGTGNRNTIYF
>TRBV28|TRBD2
CATMGLLSTDTQYF
>TRBV7-2|.
CASSPGFQPQHF
>TRBV2|TRBD1
CASSDGQGANNSPLHF
>TRBV10-3|TRBD2
CAISERPGGPGDTQYF
>TRBV5-5|TRBD2
CASSNPTSGSYEQYF
>TRBV2|.
CASSEWQGIEKLFF
>TRBV5-4|.
CASSLTGEGGPKRYNEQFF
>TRBV5-1|.
CASSSQVPDTQYF
>TRBV24-1|.
CATRQNRVGGYTF
>TRBV7-9|.
CASSFLGAETQYF
>TRBV4-2|.
CASSRGDSSLWYRKGNQPQHF
>TRBV4-1|TRBD1
CASSQQPGQSREQYF
>TRBV28|.
CASSFNPVYGYTF
>TRBV6-1|TRBD1
CASSGFWGQGPYEQYF
>TRBV27|TRBD1
CASRGTDGGKLFF
>TRBV7-2|.
CASSLQTGYEQYF
>TRBV11-2|TRBD2
CASSPGTSGDLETQYF
>TRBV28|.
CASPPSLLNVYQETQYF
>TRBV5-5|.
CASSLGEETQYF
>TRBV7-6|.
CASSLDSTNYGYTF
>TRBV9|TRBD2
CASSVEGGAGSSYEQYF
>TRBV11-2|TRBD2
CASSSTWDAGGPGNEQFF
>TRBV7-3|.
CASSLTGGMLSYEQYF
>TRBV24-1|TRBD1
CATSDPGTGNVYGYTF
>TRBV24-1|TRBD1
CATSADRLGYNEQFF
>TRBV5-6|.
CASSFRSRLQYF
>TRBV29-1|.
CSVKPGETEKLFF
>TRBV5-1|TRBD2
CASSFLAGGRETQYF
>TRBV7-2|TRBD1
CASSKNRQGAPGELFF
>TRBV7-9|TRBD1
CASSYPGQAANYGYTF
>TRBV7-2|TRBD1
CASSSPTGSQETQYF
>TRBV5-8|TRBD1
CASGTGFYSPLHF